The present T cell receptor beta chain was sequenced within a study of blood T cells in healthy people across ages. Sample-barcoded 5' priming and a J-beta primer mix drove a second PCR of roughly 6 to 12 cycles. Each CDR3 protein is one row after TCRdb ran MiXCR on the 5' RACE reads. The sample has some 1,500,000 distinct CDR3 sequences, under 55% seen once. The CDR3 covers 16 residues. V was cut by 5 bases and J by 10 bases, with 21 bases left in between. The germline gives CDR1 LNHDA, CDR2 SQIVND (reference sequence). As to this clonotype: Its antigen is unknown.

Study-level results: The long-lived group displayed more naive CD4+ cells, plus higher diversity, than the aged donors did.

What was sequenced was blood. J is TRBJ1-6 and V is TRBV19, with D possibly being TRBD1 (6 bases). The clonotype comes from a woman between 18 and 30 years old in good health. CDR3 DNA: TGTGCCAGTAGTCCGATACAGGGTAACTCCCTCTCACCCCTCCACTTT. It translates to CASSPIQGNSLSPLHF.